One sample yielded the 2 T cell receptor beta chains listed below, sequenced in a study of immune evolution from preneoplasia to lung adenocarcinoma. Clones were read by immunoSEQ multiplex PCR, and TCRdb kept only the in-frame ones, dropping some. The table includes some 980 clones, more than 75% detected once. Sequenced input: FFPE tissue from an adenomatous hyperplasia lung lesion. As for subset: atypical adenomatous hyperplasia (AAH), lung preneoplasia. Receptors were obtained from a person aged 55-85 years with lung adenocarcinoma.

The rearrangement joins TRBV7-3 to TRBJ2-1, with D possibly matching TRBD2 (5 bases). CDR1 SGHTA and CDR2 FQGTGA come from the germline V gene. CDR3 length: 13 residues. Deletions cut 6 bases from V and 3 bases from J, with 9 bases between. For the CDR3, the DNA is TGTGCCAGCAGTACTAGTTACTACAATGAGCAGTTCTTC. Translation gives CASSTSYYNEQFF.

The J gene is TRBJ1-1, the V gene TRBV5-1; D call uncertain. Germline CDR1 and CDR2: SGHRS and YFSETQ. This CDR3 has 15 amino acids. The V gene lost 0 bases and the J gene lost 0 bases, with 9 bases spanning the gap. The chain's CDR3 is CASSLAQSLNTEAFF. The CDR3 nucleotides are TGCGCCAGCAGCTTGGCGCAGAGCTTGAACACTGAAGCTTTCTTT.